This T cell receptor (beta chain) originates from a study of T cells in Graves' hyperthyroidism and ophthalmopathy. Findings and limits, study-wide: In simple terms, a model built on 13 V-J features told ophthalmopathy apart from stable hyperthyroidism. The majority of expanded thyroid clonotypes above 0.001 also appeared in blood.

This clonotype was detected many times. The antigen remains undetermined. The CDR3 length is 13 residues. Trimming removed 3 bases from V and 5 bases from J, with 10 bases in between. Amplification yielded TCR beta CDR3 regions, with RNA transcripts as the source. TCR CDR3 underwent first-round RT-PCR with the HTBI primer set. TCRdb reprocessed the multiplex PCR reads via MiXCR and lists one record per CDR3 protein. The data contain under 450,000 distinct CDR3 sequences, more than 15% of them singletons. The receptor's source is a woman between 18 and 29 years old with Graves' hyperthyroidism. The source material was blood. V usage is TRBV12-3 or TRBV12-4 and J usage is TRBJ1-2; possible D gene TRBD1, 5 bases. The CDR3 loop reads CASSFAGSYGYTF. CDR3 bases: TGTGCCAGCAGTTTTGCAGGGAGTTATGGCTACACCTTC.